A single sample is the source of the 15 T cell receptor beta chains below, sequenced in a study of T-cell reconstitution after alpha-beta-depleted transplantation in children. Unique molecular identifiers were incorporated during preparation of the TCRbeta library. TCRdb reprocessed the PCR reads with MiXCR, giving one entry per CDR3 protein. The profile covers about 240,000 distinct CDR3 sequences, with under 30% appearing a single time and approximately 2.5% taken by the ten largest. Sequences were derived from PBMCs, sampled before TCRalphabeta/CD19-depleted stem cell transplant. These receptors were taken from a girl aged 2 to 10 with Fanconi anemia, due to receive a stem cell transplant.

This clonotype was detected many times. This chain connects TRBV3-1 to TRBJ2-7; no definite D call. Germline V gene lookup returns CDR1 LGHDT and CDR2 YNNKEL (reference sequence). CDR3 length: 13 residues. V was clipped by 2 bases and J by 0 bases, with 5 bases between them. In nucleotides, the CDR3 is TGTGCCAGCAGCCAATCTCACTCCTACGAGCAGTACTTC. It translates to CASSQSHSYEQYF.

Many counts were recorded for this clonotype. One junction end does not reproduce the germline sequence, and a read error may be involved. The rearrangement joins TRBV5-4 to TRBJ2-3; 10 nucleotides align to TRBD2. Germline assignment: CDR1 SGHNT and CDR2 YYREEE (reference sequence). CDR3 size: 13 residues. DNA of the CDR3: TGTGCCAGCAGCGAGACTAGCGGGCGCGCAACGGATTTT. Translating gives CASSETSGRATDF.

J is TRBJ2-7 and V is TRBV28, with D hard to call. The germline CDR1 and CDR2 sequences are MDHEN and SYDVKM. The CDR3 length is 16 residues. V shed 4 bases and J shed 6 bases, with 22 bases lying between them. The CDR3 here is CASSSQFRLDYSEQYF. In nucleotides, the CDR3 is TGTGCCAGCAGTTCCCAATTTCGACTCGATTATAGCGAGCAGTACTTC.

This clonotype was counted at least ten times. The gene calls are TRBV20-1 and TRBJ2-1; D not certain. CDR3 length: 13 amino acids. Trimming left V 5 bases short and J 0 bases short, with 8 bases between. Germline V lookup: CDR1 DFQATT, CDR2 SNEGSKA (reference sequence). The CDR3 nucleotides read TGCAGTGCTCCGTCAAGCTCCTACAATGAGCAGTTCTTC. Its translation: CSAPSSSYNEQFF.

This CDR3 reads CASSSGQLEQYF. The CDR3 DNA reads as TGCGCCAGCAGCTCGGGACAGCTAGAGCAGTACTTC. The chain couples TRBV5-1 to TRBJ2-7; 7 positions match TRBD1. The length of the CDR3 is 12 residues. CDR1 is SGHRS and CDR2 is YFSETQ in the germline V gene. The J segment lost 7 bases and the V segment lost 3 bases, leaving 4 bases of the junction unmatched.

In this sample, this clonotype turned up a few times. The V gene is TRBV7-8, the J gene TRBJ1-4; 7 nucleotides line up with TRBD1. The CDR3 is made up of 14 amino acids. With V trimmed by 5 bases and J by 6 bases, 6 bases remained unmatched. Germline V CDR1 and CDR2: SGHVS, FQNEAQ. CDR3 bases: TGTGCCAGCAGCCAACGACAGGGACATGAAAAACTGTTTTTT. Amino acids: CASSQRQGHEKLFF.

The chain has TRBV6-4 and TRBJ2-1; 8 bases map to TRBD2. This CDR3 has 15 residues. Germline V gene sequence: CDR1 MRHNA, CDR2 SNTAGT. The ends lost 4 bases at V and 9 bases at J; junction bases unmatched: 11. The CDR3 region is CASSASGGASGEQFF. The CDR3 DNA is TGTGCCAGCAGTGCGTCCGGGGGGGCCTCGGGTGAGCAGTTCTTC.

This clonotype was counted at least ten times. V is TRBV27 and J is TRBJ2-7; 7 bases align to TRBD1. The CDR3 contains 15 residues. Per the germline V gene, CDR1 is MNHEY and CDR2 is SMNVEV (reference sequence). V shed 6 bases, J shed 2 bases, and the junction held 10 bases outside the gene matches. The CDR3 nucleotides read TGTGCCAGCAGATCCTCGGGACAGCCGACCTACGAGCAGTACTTC. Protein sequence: CASRSSGQPTYEQYF.

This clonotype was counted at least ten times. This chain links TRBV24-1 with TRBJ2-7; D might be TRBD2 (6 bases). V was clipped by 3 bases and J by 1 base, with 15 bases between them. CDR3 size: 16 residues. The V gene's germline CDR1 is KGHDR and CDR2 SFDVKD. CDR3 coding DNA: TGTGCCACCAGTGATCCCCGGGGAGGCGGTTCCTACGAGCAGTACTTC. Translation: CATSDPRGGGSYEQYF.

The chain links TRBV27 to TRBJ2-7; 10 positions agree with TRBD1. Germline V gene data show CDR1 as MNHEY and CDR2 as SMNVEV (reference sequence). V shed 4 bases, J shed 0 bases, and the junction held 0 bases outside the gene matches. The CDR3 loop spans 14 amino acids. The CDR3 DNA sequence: TGTGCCAGCAGTTGGACAGGGGGCTCCTACGAGCAGTACTTC. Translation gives CASSWTGGSYEQYF.

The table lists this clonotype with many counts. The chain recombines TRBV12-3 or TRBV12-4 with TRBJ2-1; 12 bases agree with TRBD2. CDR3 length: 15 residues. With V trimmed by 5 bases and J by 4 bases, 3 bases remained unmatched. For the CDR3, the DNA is TGTGCCAGCAGTCGTACTAGCGGGGGGTACAATGAGCAGTTCTTC. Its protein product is CASSRTSGGYNEQFF.

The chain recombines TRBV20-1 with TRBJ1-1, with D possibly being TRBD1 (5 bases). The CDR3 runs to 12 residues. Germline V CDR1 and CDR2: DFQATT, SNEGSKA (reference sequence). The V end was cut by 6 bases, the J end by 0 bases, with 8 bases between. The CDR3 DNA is TGCAGTGCACCGACAGTGAACACTGAAGCTTTCTTT. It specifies CSAPTVNTEAFF.

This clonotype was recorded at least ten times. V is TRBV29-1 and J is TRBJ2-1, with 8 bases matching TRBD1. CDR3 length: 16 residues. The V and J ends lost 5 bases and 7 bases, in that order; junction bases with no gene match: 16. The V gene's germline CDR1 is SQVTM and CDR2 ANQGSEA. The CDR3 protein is CSVTPPGGAVGNEQFF. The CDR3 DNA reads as TGCAGCGTTACCCCCCCAGGGGGCGCGGTTGGTAATGAGCAGTTCTTC.

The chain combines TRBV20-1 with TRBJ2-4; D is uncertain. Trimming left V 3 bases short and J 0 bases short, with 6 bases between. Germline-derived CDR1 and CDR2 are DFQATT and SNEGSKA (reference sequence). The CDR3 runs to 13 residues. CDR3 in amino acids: CSARRIAKNIQYF. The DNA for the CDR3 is TGCAGTGCTAGGAGGATAGCCAAAAACATTCAGTACTTC.

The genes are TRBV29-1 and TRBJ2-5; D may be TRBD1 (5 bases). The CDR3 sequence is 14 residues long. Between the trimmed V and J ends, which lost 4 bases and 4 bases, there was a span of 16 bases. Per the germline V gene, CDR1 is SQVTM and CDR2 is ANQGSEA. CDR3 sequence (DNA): TGCAGCGTTGCCCCGTGGGGCCCGACAGAGACCCAGTACTTC. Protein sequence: CSVAPWGPTETQYF.